This is a list of T cell receptor beta chains from one sample in a study of beta chain features in type 1 diabetes. TCRdb's table, derived via immunoSEQ multiplex PCR, lists solely in-frame clones and lacks some. In the table there are about 140,000 clones, roughly a tenth of which are singletons. Material for sequencing was naive CD4+ T cells from blood. The receptors come from a man aged 18 to 29 in good health. CDR3s include the opening cysteine and the closing phenylalanine or tryptophan. A D gene is named only where the DNA matches it firmly. Size is stated for part of the rows, as once, few or many counts, or as a class when the clone is expanded.

D	V	J	size	DNA	CDR3
TRBD1	TRBV28	TRBJ1-4	few	TGTGCCAGCAGAGGGGGCGATGCGGCTAATGAAAAACTGTTTTTT	CASRGGDAANEKLFF
TRBD1	TRBV4-3	TRBJ2-5	-	TGCGCCAGCAGCCAAGGACAGGGTCGTGAGACCCAGTACTTC	CASSQGQGRETQYF
TRBD1	TRBV7-9	TRBJ1-5	-	TGTGCCAGCAGCGTCGGACAGGGGGCATATCAGCCCCAGCATTTT	CASSVGQGAYQPQHF
-	TRBV6-5	TRBJ2-3	few	TGTGCCAGCAGCTCCCGAGTTGAGGGGGTGCAGTATTTT	CASSSRVEGVQYF
-	TRBV18	TRBJ1-2	-	TGTGCCAGCTCACCACAGGAGGGGGGCTACACCTTC	CASSPQEGGYTF
-	TRBV5-6	TRBJ2-1	-	TGTGCCAGCAGCTATACCCCCGGGACTAATGAGCAGTTCTTC	CASSYTPGTNEQFF
-	TRBV2	TRBJ2-5	few	TGTGCCAGCAGTGGACAGACGGAGACCCAGTACTTC	CASSGQTETQYF
-	TRBV7-9	TRBJ2-1	-	TGTGCCAGCAGCTTGCAGGGGAAGACTTCGAATGAGCAGTTCTTC	CASSLQGKTSNEQFF
-	TRBV18	TRBJ1-1	many	TGTGCCAGCTCACCCCCGGGAAGAGACACTGAAGCTTTCTTT	CASSPPGRDTEAFF
TRBD1	TRBV7-8	TRBJ1-2	-	TGTGCCAGCAGCTTAGCCGGGACAGGGAACTATGGCTACACCTTC	CASSLAGTGNYGYTF
-	TRBV19	TRBJ2-3	-	TGTGCCAGTGGAGTAACAGGGAGCACAGATACGCAGTATTTT	CASGVTGSTDTQYF
-	TRBV11-3	TRBJ2-5	-	TGTGCCAGCTCTTTTGCGGACCAAGAGACCCAGTACTTC	CASSFADQETQYF
-	TRBV21-1	TRBJ2-3	few	TGTGCCAGCAGCAAAGCCCTCGGGGGGCCTAGGACAGATACGCAGTATTTT	CASSKALGGPRTDTQYF
-	TRBV2	TRBJ2-1	-	TGTGCCAGCAGTGAATCTCTCCGGGGGCAGTTCTTC	CASSESLRGQFF
TRBD1	TRBV7-7	TRBJ2-7	few	TGTGCCAGCAGCATCCAGACAGGGACCTACGAGCAGTACTTC	CASSIQTGTYEQYF
-	TRBV11-2	TRBJ2-7	once	TGTGCCAGCAGCTTGGGAGGAGAGACTTACGAGCAGTACTTC	CASSLGGETYEQYF
TRBD2	TRBV10-3	TRBJ2-2	-	TGTGCCATCAGTGAGGTGTGGGGCCTCGGGAGGCCCGGGGAGCTGTTTTTT	CAISEVWGLGRPGELFF
-	TRBV18	TRBJ1-1	-	TGTGCCAGCTCACCGAGTCAGGTTAAGAACACTGAAGCTTTCTTT	CASSPSQVKNTEAFF
-	TRBV5-4	TRBJ2-1	-	TGTGCCAGCAGCTTTAGGGCAGGGAAATCTAATGAGCAGTTCTTC	CASSFRAGKSNEQFF
-	TRBV9	TRBJ2-3	-	TGTGCCAGCAGCGTAACGGTTCTGGATACGCAGTATTTT	CASSVTVLDTQYF
-	TRBV9	TRBJ1-5	-	TGTGCCAGCAGCTCGGGGGGTCAGCCCCAGCATTTT	CASSSGGQPQHF
-	TRBV11-2	TRBJ2-3	-	TGTGCCAGCAGCTTAGATGGGAGTGCGGCAGATACGCAGTATTTT	CASSLDGSAADTQYF
-	TRBV7-2	TRBJ2-2	few	TGTGCCAGCAGCTTAGTAGGGGCAGGGGGGACCGGGGAGCTGTTTTTT	CASSLVGAGGTGELFF
-	TRBV29-1	TRBJ2-7	many	TGCAGCGTCGACGACAGCGCCTACGAGCAGTACTTC	CSVDDSAYEQYF
-	TRBV10-3	TRBJ2-7	few	TGTGCCACCGCCGTCCGGGGGGCGGGCTACGAGCAGTACTTC	CATAVRGAGYEQYF
TRBD1	TRBV5-1	TRBJ2-5	-	TGCGCCAGCAGCCAAGGGACAGCAGGGCAAGAGACCCAGTACTTC	CASSQGTAGQETQYF
-	TRBV4-3	TRBJ2-1	few	TGCGCCAGCAGCCAAGAAGGGGCGGTTTTAAGCTCCTACAATGAGCAGTTCTTC	CASSQEGAVLSSYNEQFF
-	TRBV2	TRBJ1-2	-	TGTGCCAGCACCGGACAGCCTATGAGTGGCTACACCTTC	CASTGQPMSGYTF
-	TRBV9	TRBJ1-3	-	TGTGCCAGCAGCGTAGCAGGCTCTGGAAACACCATATATTTT	CASSVAGSGNTIYF
-	TRBV10-3	TRBJ2-5	-	TGTGCCATCAAGCCCCCGCAGGGGGAGACCCAGTACTTC	CAIKPPQGETQYF
-	TRBV30	TRBJ2-7	-	TGTGCCTGGAGTGCTGCGGCCTACGAGCAGTACTTC	CAWSAAAYEQYF
TRBD2	TRBV5-1	TRBJ2-5	few	TGCGCCAGCAACCCCCGGGTTAGCGGGGGGACACAAGAGACCCAGTACTTC	CASNPRVSGGTQETQYF
-	TRBV20-1	TRBJ2-3	-	TGCAGTGCTAGGGACAGAGATACGCAGTATTTT	CSARDRDTQYF
TRBD1	TRBV5-4	TRBJ1-4	few	TGTGCCAGCAGCTCGGGACAGGACCGTGAAAAACTGTTTTTT	CASSSGQDREKLFF
-	TRBV5-1	TRBJ1-1	few	TGCGCCAGCAGGGGGGAGGGGTCTGAAGCTTTCTTT	CASRGEGSEAFF
-	TRBV19	TRBJ1-1	-	TGTGCCAGTAGTATAGATTCGGGAGGGGGCACTGAAGCTTTCTTT	CASSIDSGGGTEAFF
TRBD1	TRBV5-4	TRBJ1-1	few	TGTGCCAGCAGCCCGCGACAGGGTGTGAACACTGAAGCTTTCTTT	CASSPRQGVNTEAFF
TRBD2	TRBV7-3	TRBJ2-2	-	TGTGCCAGCAGTCCCGGGACTATGAACACCGGGGAGCTGTTTTTT	CASSPGTMNTGELFF
-	TRBV4-3	TRBJ2-3	-	TGCGCCAGCAGCTACCGACAGGAGAGCACAGATACGCAGTATTTT	CASSYRQESTDTQYF
TRBD2	TRBV4-1	TRBJ2-1	-	TGCGCCAGCAGCCAAGTCGGACTAGCAAATGAAGATGAGCAGTTCTTC	CASSQVGLANEDEQFF
-	TRBV6-1	TRBJ1-2	-	TGTGCCAGCAGTGAACGTACAGTCTGGTATGGCTACACCTTC	CASSERTVWYGYTF
TRBD2	TRBV4-2	TRBJ2-3	-	TGTGCCAGCAGCCGAACCGGGACTAGCGGGGGGGCTAGCACAGATACGCAGTATTTT	CASSRTGTSGGASTDTQYF
TRBD1	TRBV23-1	TRBJ2-7	few	TGCGCCAGCAGTCCACAGGGGTACCTTTACTACGAGCAGTACTTC	CASSPQGYLYYEQYF
-	TRBV4-3	TRBJ2-3	few	TGCGCCAGCAGCCAAGATCATCCAGACACAGATACGCAGTATTTT	CASSQDHPDTDTQYF
TRBD1	TRBV6-1	TRBJ1-1	few	TGTGCCAGCAGGGTGACAGGGACGAACACTGAAGCTTTCTTT	CASRVTGTNTEAFF
-	TRBV7-3	TRBJ1-5	few	TGTGCCAGCAGCTTAAAAGAGGGACAGCCCCAGCATTTT	CASSLKEGQPQHF
TRBD1	TRBV19	TRBJ1-2	-	TGTGCCAGTAGTATACCAGGGGGCGTATATGGCTACACCTTC	CASSIPGGVYGYTF
TRBD2	TRBV7-2	TRBJ2-5	many	TGTGCCAGCAGCTTGACTAGCGGGGAGACCCAGTACTTC	CASSLTSGETQYF
-	TRBV7-6	TRBJ2-7	few	TGTGCCAGCAGCTCAACTCTGCCCTCCTACGAGCAGTACTTC	CASSSTLPSYEQYF
TRBD1	TRBV10-3	TRBJ2-5	few	TGTGCCACCCAAACACGACAGGGACAAGAGACCCAGTACTTC	CATQTRQGQETQYF
-	TRBV7-9	TRBJ1-4	many	TGTGCCAGCAGCCCGAGGGTTGAAAAACTGTTTTTT	CASSPRVEKLFF
TRBD2	TRBV2	TRBJ2-1	few	TGTGCCAGCAGCCCTGGGCGGGGGGATATAGATGAGCAGTTCTTC	CASSPGRGDIDEQFF
-	TRBV19	TRBJ1-5	-	TGTGCCAGTAGTATGGGCAGGGTTGGCAATCAGCCCCAGCATTTT	CASSMGRVGNQPQHF
-	TRBV4-3	TRBJ1-4	-	TGCGCCAGCAGCCAAGAGATCCTCGCGGGGGGCGCAAATGAAAAACTGTTTTTT	CASSQEILAGGANEKLFF
-	TRBV7-2	TRBJ1-3	few	TGTGCCAGCAGCTTCGACAGGTACTCTGGAAACACCATATATTTT	CASSFDRYSGNTIYF
TRBD2	TRBV28	TRBJ2-1	-	TGTGCCAGCAGTTACCCTAGCGGGGGGCCATTAAATGAGCAGTTCTTC	CASSYPSGGPLNEQFF
-	TRBV6-1	TRBJ1-2	-	TGTGCCAATCGGGACACCTGGTTGGGAGGCTACACCTTC	CANRDTWLGGYTF
-	TRBV7-6	TRBJ2-7	few	TGTGCCAGCAGCTTAGGTCAGGACAGCTCCTACGAGCAGTACTTC	CASSLGQDSSYEQYF